This record concerns one T cell receptor (beta chain) sequence. The assay was immunoSEQ multiplex PCR, and TCRdb's table has in-frame clones only and misses some. The repertoire holds some 400,000 clones, with 75% to 90% as singletons. These data belong to a study of blood T cell repertoires in COVID-19. This CDR3 has 14 amino acids. CDR1 and CDR2 from the germline V gene are SGDLS and YYNGEE. Trimming left V 0 bases short and J 2 bases short, with 8 bases between. Material for sequencing was PBMCs or T cells enriched from blood (not recorded which). The source is a man aged 25-45 years who had recovered from COVID-19. The rearrangement uses TRBV9 and TRBJ1-2; D may be TRBD1 (6 bases). CDR3 bases: TGTGCCAGCAGCGTAGCTAGGGGGAACTATGGCTACACCTTC. It yields the protein CASSVARGNYGYTF. Filled out from reference TRBV9 and TRBJ1-2, the complete variable domain reads DSGVTQTPKHLITATGQRVTLRCSPRSGDLSVYWYQQSLDQGLQFLIQYYNGEERAKGNILERFSAQQFPDLHSELNLSSLELGDSALYFCASSVARGNYGYTFGSGTRLTVV.